This T cell receptor (beta chain) was documented in a study of CD8+ T cells in alopecia areata. The wider study: For 6 to 18 months, tofacitinib was taken, and 6 months off drug followed.

In its sample, this clone was seen a few times. As yet, its antigen is unknown. The CDR3 is 15 residues long. Trimming removed 4 bases from V and 4 bases from J, with 19 bases in between. Per germline, CDR1 SQVTM and CDR2 ANQGSEA. Whole-study results and caveats: Normal scalp had lower clonality than lesional scalp, with alopecia totalis/universalis lesions showing this most strongly. Mouse data revealed clearer TCR sharing than patient data did, a gap possibly tied to HLA.

In each case, RNA was isolated and then reverse transcribed into cDNA as the sequencing template. The assay was immunoSEQ multiplex PCR, and TCRdb's table has in-frame clones only and misses some. The sample includes more than 90,000 clones, around two fifths seen only once; the top ten take 3.1%. The chain is built from TRBV29-1 and TRBJ1-1; possibly TRBD1 for D (5 bases). This clonotype was obtained from a human donor with alopecia areata. Sample: CD4+ T cells sorted from blood. CDR3 nucleotide sequence: TGCAGCGTTGTTAGGGACGGAGCTGAGAGCACTGAAGCTTTCTTT. It is translated as CSVVRDGAESTEAFF. Combining the CDR3 with reference TRBV29-1 and TRBJ1-1 gives the whole variable domain SAVISQKPSRDICQRGTSLTIQCQVDSQVTMMFWYRQQPGQSLTLIATANQGSEATYESGFVIDKFPISRPNLTFSTLTVSNMSPEDSSIYLCSVVRDGAESTEAFFGQGTRLTVV.